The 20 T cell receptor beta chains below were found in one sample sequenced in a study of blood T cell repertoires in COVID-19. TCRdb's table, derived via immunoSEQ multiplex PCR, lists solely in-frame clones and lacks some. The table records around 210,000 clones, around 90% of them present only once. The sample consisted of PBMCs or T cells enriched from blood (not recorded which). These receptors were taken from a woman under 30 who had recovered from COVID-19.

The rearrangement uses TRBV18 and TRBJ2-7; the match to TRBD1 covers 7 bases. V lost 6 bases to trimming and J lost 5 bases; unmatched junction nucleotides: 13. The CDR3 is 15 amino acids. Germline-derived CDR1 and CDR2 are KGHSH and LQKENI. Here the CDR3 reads CASSLKDRIGHEQYF. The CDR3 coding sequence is TGTGCCAGCTCGCTAAAGGACAGGATCGGCCACGAGCAGTACTTC.

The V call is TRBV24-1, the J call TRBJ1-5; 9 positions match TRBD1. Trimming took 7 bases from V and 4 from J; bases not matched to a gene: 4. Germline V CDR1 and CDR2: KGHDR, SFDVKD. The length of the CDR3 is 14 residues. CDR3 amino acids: CATSRDRDNQPQHF. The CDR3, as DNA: TGTGCCACCAGCAGGGACAGGGATAATCAGCCCCAGCATTTT.

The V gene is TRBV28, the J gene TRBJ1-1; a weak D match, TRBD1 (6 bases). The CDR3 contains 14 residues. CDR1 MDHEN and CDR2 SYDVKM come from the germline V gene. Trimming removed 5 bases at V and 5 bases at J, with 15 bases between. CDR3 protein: CASSTRGGRTEAFF. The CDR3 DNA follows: TGTGCCAGCAGTACCCGAGGGGGTAGGACTGAAGCTTTCTTT.

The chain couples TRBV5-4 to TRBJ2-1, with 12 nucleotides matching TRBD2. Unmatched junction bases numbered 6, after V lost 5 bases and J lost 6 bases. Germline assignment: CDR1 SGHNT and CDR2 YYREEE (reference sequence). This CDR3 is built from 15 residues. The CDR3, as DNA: TGTGCCAGCAGTGCCGGGACTAGCGGGCCCAATGAGCAGTTCTTC. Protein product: CASSAGTSGPNEQFF.

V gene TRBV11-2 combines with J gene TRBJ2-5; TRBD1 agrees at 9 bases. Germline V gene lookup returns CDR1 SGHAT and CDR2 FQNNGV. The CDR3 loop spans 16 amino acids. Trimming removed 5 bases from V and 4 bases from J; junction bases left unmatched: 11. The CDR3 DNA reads TGTGCCAGCAGCCCGGGGACAGGGTTGGGGAGAGAGACCCAGTACTTC. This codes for CASSPGTGLGRETQYF.

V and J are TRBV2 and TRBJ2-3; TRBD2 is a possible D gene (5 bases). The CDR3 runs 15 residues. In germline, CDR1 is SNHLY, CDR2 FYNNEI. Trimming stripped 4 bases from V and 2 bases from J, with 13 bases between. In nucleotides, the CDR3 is TGTGCCAGCAGTGGAGGGTTTCCCCTCACAGATACGCAGTATTTT. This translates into CASSGGFPLTDTQYF.

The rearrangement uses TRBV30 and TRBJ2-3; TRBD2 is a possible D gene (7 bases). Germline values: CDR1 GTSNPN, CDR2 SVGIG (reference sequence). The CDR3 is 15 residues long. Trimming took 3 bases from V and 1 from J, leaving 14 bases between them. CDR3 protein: CAWRKGGAGTDTQYF. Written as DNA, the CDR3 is TGTGCCTGGAGAAAGGGGGGGGCGGGCACAGATACGCAGTATTTT.

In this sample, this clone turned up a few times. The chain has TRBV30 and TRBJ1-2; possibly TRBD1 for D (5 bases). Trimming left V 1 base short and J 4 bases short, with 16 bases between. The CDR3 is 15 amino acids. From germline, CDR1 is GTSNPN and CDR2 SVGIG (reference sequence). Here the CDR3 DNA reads TGTGCCTGGAGTGCCACACCACAGGAACCCTATGGCTACACCTTC. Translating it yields CAWSATPQEPYGYTF.

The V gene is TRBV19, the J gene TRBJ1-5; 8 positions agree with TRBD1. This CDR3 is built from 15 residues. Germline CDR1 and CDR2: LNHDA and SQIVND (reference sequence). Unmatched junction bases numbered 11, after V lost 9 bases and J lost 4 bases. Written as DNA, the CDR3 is TGTGCCAGCAGAGCAGGGGGCGCGGGTAATCAGCCCCAGCATTTT. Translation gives CASRAGGAGNQPQHF.

CDR3 residues: CASSSGQGINQPQHF. The CDR3 DNA is TGTGCCAGCAGCTCCGGACAGGGAATAAATCAGCCCCAGCATTTT. J is TRBJ1-5 and V is TRBV7-9, with TRBD1 matching 8 bases. The V segment lost 4 bases and the J segment 4 bases; nucleotides outside the gene matches: 6. The CDR3 length is 15 residues. The germline V gene encodes CDR1 SEHNR and CDR2 FQNEAQ (reference sequence).

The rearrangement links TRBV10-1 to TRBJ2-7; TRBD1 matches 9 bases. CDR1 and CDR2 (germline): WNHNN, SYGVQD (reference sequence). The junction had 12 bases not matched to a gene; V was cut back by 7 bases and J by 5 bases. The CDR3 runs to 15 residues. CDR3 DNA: TGCGCCAGCAATGACGGGGGACAGGGTGTCCACGAGCAGTACTTC. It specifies CASNDGGQGVHEQYF.

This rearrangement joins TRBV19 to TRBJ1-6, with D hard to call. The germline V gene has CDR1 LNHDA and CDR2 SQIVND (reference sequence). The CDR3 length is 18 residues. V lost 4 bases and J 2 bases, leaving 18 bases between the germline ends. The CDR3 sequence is CASSTRHFIPPYNSPLHF. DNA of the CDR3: TGTGCCAGTAGTACCCGACACTTTATACCGCCCTATAATTCACCCCTCCACTTT.

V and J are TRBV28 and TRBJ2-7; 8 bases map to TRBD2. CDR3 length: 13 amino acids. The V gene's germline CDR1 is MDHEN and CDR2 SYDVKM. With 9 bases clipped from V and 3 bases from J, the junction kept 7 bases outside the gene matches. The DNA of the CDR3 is TGTGCCAGTACAGAGCGGGGGTTCTACGAGCAGTACTTC. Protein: CASTERGFYEQYF.

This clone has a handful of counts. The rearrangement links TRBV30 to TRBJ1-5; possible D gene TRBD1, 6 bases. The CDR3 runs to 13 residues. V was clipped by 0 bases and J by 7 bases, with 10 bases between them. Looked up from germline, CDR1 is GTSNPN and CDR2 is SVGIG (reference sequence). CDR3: CAWSVTGTQPQHF. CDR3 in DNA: TGTGCCTGGAGTGTTACAGGGACCCAGCCCCAGCATTTT.

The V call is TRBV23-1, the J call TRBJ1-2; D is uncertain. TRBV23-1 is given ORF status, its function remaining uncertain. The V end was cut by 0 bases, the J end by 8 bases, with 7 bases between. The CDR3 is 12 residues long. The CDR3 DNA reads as TGCGCCAGCAGTCAATCGACGGAGGGCTACACCTTC. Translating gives CASSQSTEGYTF.

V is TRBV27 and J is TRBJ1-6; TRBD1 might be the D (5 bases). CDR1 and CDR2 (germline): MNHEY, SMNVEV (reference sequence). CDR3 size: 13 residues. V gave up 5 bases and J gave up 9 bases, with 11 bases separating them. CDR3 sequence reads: CASSRQSGSPLHF. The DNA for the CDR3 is TGTGCCAGCAGTCGACAGTCTGGTTCACCCCTCCACTTT.

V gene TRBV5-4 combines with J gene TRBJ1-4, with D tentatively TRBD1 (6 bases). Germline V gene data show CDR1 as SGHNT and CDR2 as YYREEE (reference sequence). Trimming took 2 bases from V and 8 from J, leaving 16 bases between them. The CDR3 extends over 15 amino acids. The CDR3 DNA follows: TGTGCCAGCAGCTTTTCAGTCCAGAGGGGGGAAAAACTGTTTTTT. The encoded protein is CASSFSVQRGEKLFF.

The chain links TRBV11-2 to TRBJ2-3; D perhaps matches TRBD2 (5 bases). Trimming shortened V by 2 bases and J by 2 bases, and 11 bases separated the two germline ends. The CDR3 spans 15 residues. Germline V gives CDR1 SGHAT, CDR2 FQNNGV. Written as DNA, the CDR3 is TGTGCCAGCAGCTTACGGGTCGGGGTCACAGATACGCAGTATTTT. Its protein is CASSLRVGVTDTQYF. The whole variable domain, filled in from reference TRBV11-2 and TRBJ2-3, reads EAGVAQSPRYKIIEKRQSVAFWCNPISGHATLYWYQQILGQGPKLLIQFQNNGVVDDSQLPKDRFSAERLKGVDSTLKIQPAKLEDSAVYLCASSLRVGVTDTQYFGPGTRLTVL.

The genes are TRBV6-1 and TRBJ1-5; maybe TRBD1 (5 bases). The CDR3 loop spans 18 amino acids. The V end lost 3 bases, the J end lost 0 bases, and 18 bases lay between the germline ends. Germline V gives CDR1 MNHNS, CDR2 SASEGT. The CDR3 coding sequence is TGTGCCAGCAGTGAGGCGGGACGGAATTTTTATAGCAATCAGCCCCAGCATTTT. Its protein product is CASSEAGRNFYSNQPQHF.

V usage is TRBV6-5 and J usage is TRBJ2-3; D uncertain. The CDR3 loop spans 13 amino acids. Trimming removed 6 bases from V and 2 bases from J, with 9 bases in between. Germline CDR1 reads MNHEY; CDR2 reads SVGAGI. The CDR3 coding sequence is TGTGCCAGCAGGGCCCATACCACAGATACGCAGTATTTT. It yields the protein CASRAHTTDTQYF.